This T cell receptor (beta chain) was found in a study of blood T cell repertoires in COVID-19. Overall study context: Nucleic acid was either cDNA or gDNA, and it came from T cells, B-cell-depleted T cells, or PBMCs.

The CDR3 is made up of 13 amino acids. V shed 1 base and J shed 4 bases, with 7 bases lying between them. Germline assignment: CDR1 MNHNS and CDR2 SASEGT. Under the authors' procedure: Nucleated cell counts were estimated from reference gene primer amplification. The table came from immunoSEQ multiplex PCR; TCRdb's copy has only in-frame clones and leaves some out. V and J calls and clone size are as listed in that table; D and trimming were resolved from the DNA. Among roughly 18,000 clones, more than 65% were seen once, and the ten largest hold 16%. The genes are TRBV6-1 and TRBJ1-2, with D possibly TRBD1 on 5 matching bases. The TCR originated in a man aged 65 to 79 with COVID-19, enrolled during active disease. The specimen sequenced was peripheral blood. CDR3 region: CASSEGGGYGYTF. In DNA, the CDR3 is TGTGCCAGCAGTGAAGGGGGCGGCTATGGCTACACCTTC.